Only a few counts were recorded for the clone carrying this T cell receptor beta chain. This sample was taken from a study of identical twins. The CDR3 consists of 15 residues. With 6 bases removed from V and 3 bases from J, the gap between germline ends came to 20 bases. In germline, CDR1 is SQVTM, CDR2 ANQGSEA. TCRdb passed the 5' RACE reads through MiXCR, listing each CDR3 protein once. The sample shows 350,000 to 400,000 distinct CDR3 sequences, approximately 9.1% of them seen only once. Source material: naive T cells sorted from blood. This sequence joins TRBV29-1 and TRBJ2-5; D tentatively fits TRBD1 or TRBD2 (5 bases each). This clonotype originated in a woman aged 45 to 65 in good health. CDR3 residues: CSVPRGVGEKETQYF. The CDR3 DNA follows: TGCAGCGTCCCTAGGGGAGTTGGGGAGAAAGAGACCCAGTACTTC.